Listed below are T cell receptor beta chains from one sample, sequenced in a study of blood T cell repertoires in COVID-19. Method: immunoSEQ multiplex PCR; TCRdb's copy keeps in-frame clones and lacks some. Of 200,000 to 300,000 clones listed, around 88% are singletons. The source material was PBMCs or T cells enriched from blood (not recorded which). These receptor sequences come from a woman in her 40s with acute COVID-19. Each CDR3 is given with its conserved first and last residue. The D gene is left open where the match is weak. Not every row has a clone size; where given, it reads once, few, many or a size class.

clone size | J gene | D gene | V gene | CDR3 DNA | CDR3 protein
- | TRBJ2-1 | TRBD2 | TRBV29-1 | TGCAGCGGCACGACTAGCGGGTGGGACTCTGATGAGCAGTTCTTC | CSGTTSGWDSDEQFF
- | TRBJ1-5 | - | TRBV19 | TGTGCCAGTAGTACTGCCAGGGATCAGCCCCAGCATTTT | CASSTARDQPQHF
few | TRBJ2-3 | - | TRBV5-1 | TGCGCCAGCAGCTTAGTTGGGGGCTGGACAGATACGCAGTATTTT | CASSLVGGWTDTQYF
- | TRBJ1-2 | - | TRBV5-1 | TGCGCCAGCAGCTTGGGCTCGTGGCAGGGGATCGGTGGCTACACCTTC | CASSLGSWQGIGGYTF
few | TRBJ1-1 | TRBD1 | TRBV11-2 | TGTGCCAGCAGCTTAGATGGGACAGCTAACACTGAAGCTTTCTTT | CASSLDGTANTEAFF
- | TRBJ2-5 | TRBD1 | TRBV2 | TGTGCCAGCAGGAGGGGACAGGGAGGCCAAGAGACCCAGTACTTC | CASRRGQGGQETQYF
- | TRBJ1-2 | TRBD1 | TRBV29-1 | TGCAGCGTGGTAGGGGGCCTCGAGGATGGCTACACCTTC | CSVVGGLEDGYTF
- | TRBJ1-2 | - | TRBV2 | TGTGCCAGCAGTGCAGGACAGCAGTATTATGGCTACACCTTC | CASSAGQQYYGYTF
- | TRBJ2-1 | TRBD2 | TRBV6-6 | TGTGCCAGCAGTTTCACTAGCGATGAGCAGTTCTTC | CASSFTSDEQFF
few | TRBJ1-3 | TRBD1 | TRBV5-1 | TGCGCCAGCAGCTTGCCCCAGACAGGGTCTGGAAACACCATATATTTT | CASSLPQTGSGNTIYF
- | TRBJ1-1 | - | TRBV11-2 | TGTGCCAGCAGCTTAGCAGGGCTCGCTGAAGCTTTCTTT | CASSLAGLAEAFF
- | TRBJ1-2 | TRBD1 | TRBV5-1 | TGCGCCAGCAGCATAGACAGGGGAGGAGGCTACACCTTC | CASSIDRGGGYTF
once | TRBJ1-6 | - | TRBV5-6 | TGTGCCAGCAGCTTGGGAATCTATAGCTCCTATAATTCACCCCTCCACTTT | CASSLGIYSSYNSPLHF
few | TRBJ2-4 | TRBD1 | TRBV2 | TGTGCCAGCAGGACAGGGGGCACCATTCAGTACTTC | CASRTGGTIQYF
- | TRBJ2-1 | TRBD1 | TRBV3-1/TRBV3-2 | TGTGCCAGCAGCCAAGAGACAGGGCCCTACAATGAGCAGTTCTTC | CASSQETGPYNEQFF
once | TRBJ2-2 | - | TRBV9 | TGTGCCAGCAGCGTAGCTTCGAACCTACCCACCGGGGAGCTGTTTTTT | CASSVASNLPTGELFF
- | TRBJ1-1 | - | TRBV2 | TGTGCCAGCCAGGGGAACACTGAAGCTTTCTTT | CASQGNTEAFF
- | TRBJ2-2 | - | TRBV20-1 | TGCAGTGCTAGTGACCCCTCACTAGGGACCGGGGAGCTGTTTTTT | CSASDPSLGTGELFF